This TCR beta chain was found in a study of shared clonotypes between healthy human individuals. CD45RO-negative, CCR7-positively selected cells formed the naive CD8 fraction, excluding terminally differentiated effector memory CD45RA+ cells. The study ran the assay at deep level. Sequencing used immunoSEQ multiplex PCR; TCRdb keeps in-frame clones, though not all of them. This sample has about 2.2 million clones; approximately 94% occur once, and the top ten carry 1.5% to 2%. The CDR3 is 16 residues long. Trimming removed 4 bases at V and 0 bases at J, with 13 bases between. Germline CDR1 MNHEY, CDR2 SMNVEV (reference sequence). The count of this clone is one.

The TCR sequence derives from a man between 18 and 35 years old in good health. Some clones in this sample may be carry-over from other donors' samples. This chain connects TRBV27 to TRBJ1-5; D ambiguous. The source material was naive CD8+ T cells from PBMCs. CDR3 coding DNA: TGTGCCAGCAGTTCCTACGGCCCCCATAGCAATCAGCCCCAGCATTTT. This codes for CASSSYGPHSNQPQHF.